This TCR beta chain originates from a study of CD8 T cells in Susac syndrome. Across the whole study: Patients with Susac syndrome were therapy-naive, treated with corticosteroids, or treated with intravenous immunoglobulin alone when blood was collected.

RNA totalling roughly 0.5 to 1 ug underwent reverse transcription with random hexamers. Each CDR3 protein is one row after TCRdb ran MiXCR on the immunoSEQ multiplex PCR reads. The sample lists 210,000 or so distinct CDR3 sequences, approximately 94% seen once, with 0.15% to 0.2% in the top ten. The CDR3 is 13 amino acids. The ends lost 7 bases at V and 2 bases at J; junction bases unmatched: 5. Germline CDR1 and CDR2: DFQATT and SNEGSKA (reference sequence). Peripheral blood CD8+ and CD4+ T cells were profiled by TCR beta sequencing. Sequencing was carried out using CD4+ T cells from PBMCs. This chain links TRBV20-1 with TRBJ1-5; 7 nucleotides match TRBD1. The receptor comes from a human donor with Susac syndrome. The chain's CDR3 is CSGGGSGNQPQHF. The CDR3 DNA is TGCAGTGGAGGGGGCTCTGGCAATCAGCCCCAGCATTTT.